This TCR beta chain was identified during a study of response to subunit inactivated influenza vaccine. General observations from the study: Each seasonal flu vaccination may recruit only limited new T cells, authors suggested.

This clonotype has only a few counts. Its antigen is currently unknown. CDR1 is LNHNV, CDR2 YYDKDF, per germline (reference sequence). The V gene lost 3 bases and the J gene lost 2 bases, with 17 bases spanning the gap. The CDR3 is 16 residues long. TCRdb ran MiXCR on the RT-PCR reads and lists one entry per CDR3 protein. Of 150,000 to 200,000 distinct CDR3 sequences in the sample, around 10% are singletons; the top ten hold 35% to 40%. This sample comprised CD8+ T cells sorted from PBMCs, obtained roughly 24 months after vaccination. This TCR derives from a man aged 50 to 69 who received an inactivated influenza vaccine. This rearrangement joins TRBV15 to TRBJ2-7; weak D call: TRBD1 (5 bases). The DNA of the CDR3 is TGTGCCACCAGCAGTAACGTCGTCAGGGTTCCCTACGAGCAGTACTTC. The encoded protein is CATSSNVVRVPYEQYF.